This is a list of T cell receptor beta chains from one sample in a study of blood T cell repertoires in COVID-19. Profiled with immunoSEQ multiplex PCR; TCRdb holds only in-frame clones, not every one. The sample yields hundreds of thousands of clones, roughly 92% seen once. Sequencing input: peripheral blood. The receptors were sampled from a man aged 55 to 70 with COVID-19, enrolled during active disease. The CDR3 runs from the conserved cysteine through the conserved F or W. D genes are given only for firm matches. Part of the rows lack a size; the others show once, few, many or a class for expanded clones.

D	V	J	size	CDR3	DNA
TRBD2	TRBV28	TRBJ2-7	once	CASRKAGTYEQYF	TGTGCCAGCAGGAAAGCGGGGACCTACGAGCAGTACTTC
TRBD1	TRBV4-1	TRBJ1-5	.	CASSQEGGGQGNQPQHF	TGCGCCAGCAGCCAAGAGGGGGGGGGACAGGGCAATCAGCCCCAGCATTTT
TRBD1	TRBV9	TRBJ2-2	.	CASSVRQGATGELFF	TGTGCCAGCAGCGTCCGACAGGGGGCGACCGGGGAGCTGTTTTTT
.	TRBV7-2	TRBJ1-6	.	CASSPRRGLPLHF	TGTGCCAGCAGCCCTCGGAGGGGTTTGCCCCTCCACTTT
TRBD1	TRBV5-6	TRBJ2-2	.	CASSPTGGSGELFF	TGTGCCAGCAGCCCGACAGGGGGCTCCGGGGAGCTGTTTTTT
.	TRBV6-5	TRBJ1-1	.	CASTLRLQMNTEAFF	TGTGCCAGCACCTTAAGACTTCAAATGAACACTGAAGCTTTCTTT
TRBD2	TRBV28	TRBJ2-2	.	CASSYTGLAGTNTGELFF	TGTGCCAGCAGTTACACGGGACTAGCGGGAACGAACACCGGGGAGCTGTTTTTT
TRBD1	TRBV9	TRBJ1-3	.	CASSAPHDRDLISGNTIYF	TGTGCCAGCAGCGCGCCCCACGACAGGGACCTTATCTCTGGAAACACCATATATTTT
TRBD1	TRBV11-2	TRBJ1-1	.	CASSSFGGQGGGRTEAFF	TGTGCCAGCAGCTCCTTCGGGGGACAGGGGGGAGGACGGACTGAAGCTTTCTTT
.	TRBV9	TRBJ1-2	.	CASSAQTSNYGYTF	TGTGCCAGCAGCGCCCAGACTTCTAACTATGGCTACACCTTC
.	TRBV15	TRBJ1-2	.	CATSRGTGFGYTF	TGTGCCACCAGCAGGGGTACAGGGTTTGGCTACACCTTC
TRBD2	TRBV19	TRBJ2-3	.	CASSIELAGTQYF	TGTGCCAGTAGTATTGAACTAGCGGGTACGCAGTATTTT
TRBD1	TRBV2	TRBJ1-4	.	CASIGQGLVNEKLFF	TGTGCCAGCATTGGACAGGGATTGGTGAATGAAAAACTGTTTTTT
TRBD1	TRBV10-1	TRBJ1-1	once	CASSESGDSKAFF	TGCGCCAGCAGTGAGTCTGGGGACAGTAAAGCTTTCTTT
TRBD2	TRBV6-6	TRBJ2-7	.	CASTGTSGRSEQYF	TGTGCCAGCACCGGGACTAGCGGGAGATCCGAGCAGTACTTC
.	TRBV28	TRBJ2-7	.	CASSFDGPSVPYEQYF	TGTGCCAGCAGTTTCGACGGCCCCAGCGTCCCCTACGAGCAGTACTTC
TRBD1	TRBV27	TRBJ1-2	.	CASRRVFRDRVYGYTF	TGTGCCAGCAGAAGGGTATTTAGGGACAGGGTCTATGGCTACACCTTC
TRBD2	TRBV9	TRBJ2-1	.	CASSPGLAEFSSYNEQFF	TGTGCCAGCAGCCCGGGACTAGCGGAGTTTAGCTCCTACAATGAGCAGTTCTTC
.	TRBV10-3	TRBJ2-7	.	CAISESRYEQYF	TGTGCCATCAGTGAGTCGAGGTACGAGCAGTACTTC
TRBD2	TRBV19	TRBJ2-1	.	CASSTHPGLAGYNEQFF	TGTGCCAGTAGTACTCATCCGGGACTAGCGGGGTACAATGAGCAGTTCTTC
.	TRBV7-9	TRBJ2-1	.	CASSLPEISARVEFF	TGTGCCAGCAGCTTACCCGAGATTAGCGCTCGAGTCGAGTTCTTC
.	TRBV18	TRBJ2-7	.	CASSPDSYEQYF	TGTGCCAGCTCACCGGACAGCTACGAGCAGTACTTC
.	TRBV7-2	TRBJ2-2	.	CASSFQTENTGELFF	TGTGCCAGCAGCTTCCAGACAGAGAACACCGGGGAGCTGTTTTTT
.	TRBV6-5	TRBJ2-7	.	CASSSGLPTYEQYF	TGTGCCAGCAGTTCGGGACTTCCAACCTACGAGCAGTACTTC
TRBD1	TRBV19	TRBJ1-5	.	CASSIDSTGGANQPQHF	TGTGCCAGTAGTATAGATTCAACAGGGGGTGCCAATCAGCCCCAGCATTTT
TRBD1	TRBV4-1	TRBJ2-1	.	CASSQAQQGGEQFF	TGCGCCAGCAGCCAAGCTCAACAGGGGGGTGAGCAGTTCTTC